This TCR beta chain stems from a study of T cell repertoires in cytomegalovirus infection. This clonotype came up many times. Its antigen is currently unknown. Each CDR3 protein is one row after TCRdb ran MiXCR on the reads. Altogether around 770,000 distinct CDR3 sequences are present, roughly 29% being singletons, with the ten largest covering around 14%. This receptor was obtained from a human donor in good health (CMV status not recorded). Some clones in this sample may be carry-over from other donors' samples. The specimen comprised cultured CD8+ T cells from PBMCs, sampled from culture after CMV antigen stimulation.

The CDR3 region has the DNA TGTGCCAGCAGCTTTAGGCGGGGAGGCAGTAACACTGAAGCTTTCTTT. It is translated as CASSFRRGGSNTEAFF. The chain combines TRBV7-2 with TRBJ1-1; no firm D call. V lost 3 bases and J lost 2, with 16 bases in between. The CDR3 is 16 amino acids. Looked up from germline, CDR1 is SGHTA and CDR2 is FQGNSA. Based on the CDR3 plus reference TRBV7-2 and TRBJ1-1, the full variable domain is GAGVSQSPSNKVTEKGKDVELRCDPISGHTALYWYRQSLGQGLEFLIYFQGNSAPDKSGLPSDRFSAERTGGSVSTLTIQRTQQEDSAVYLCASSFRRGGSNTEAFFGQGTRLTVV.